The clone carrying this TCR beta chain has just a few counts. What it binds is unknown. These data belong to a study of T cell repertoires in cytomegalovirus infection. Study overall: Indications came from public TCR beta signatures; they pointed to CMV infection and to a matching HLA type. The study, taken as a whole, reports: Dominant in the ex vivo response were TCR beta clonotypes restricted by HLA-C and specific for CMV. Accumulated public TCR beta family frequency recognized individuals carrying CMV together with the relevant HLA.

Trimming cost V 5 bases and J 2 bases; bases outside gene matches: 8. This CDR3 region has 17 residues. Germline V gene data show CDR1 as SGHVS and CDR2 as FNYEAQ. Each CDR3 protein is one row after TCRdb ran MiXCR on the reads. The data contain around 340,000 distinct CDR3 sequences, about 29% of them singletons. The V call is TRBV7-6, the J call TRBJ2-2; 10 nucleotides match TRBD2. This receptor was taken from a human donor in good health (CMV status not recorded). Some clones in this sample may be carry-over from other donors' samples. This specimen consisted of cultured PBMCs, obtained from culture after CMV antigen stimulation. CDR3 protein: CASSPASGGANTGELFF. The CDR3 nucleotides read TGTGCCAGCAGCCCCGCCAGCGGGGGGGCAAACACCGGGGAGCTGTTTTTT.